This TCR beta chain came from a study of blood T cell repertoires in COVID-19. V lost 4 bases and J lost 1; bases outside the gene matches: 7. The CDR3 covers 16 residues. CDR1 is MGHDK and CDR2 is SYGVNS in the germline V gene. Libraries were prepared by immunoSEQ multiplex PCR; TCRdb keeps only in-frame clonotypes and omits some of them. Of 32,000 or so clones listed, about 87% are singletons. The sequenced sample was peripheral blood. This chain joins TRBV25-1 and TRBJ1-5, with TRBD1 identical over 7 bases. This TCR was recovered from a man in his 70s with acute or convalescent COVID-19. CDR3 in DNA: TGTGCCAGCAGTGGAGGGGGCGCGGACAGCAATCAGCCCCAGCATTTT. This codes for CASSGGGADSNQPQHF.